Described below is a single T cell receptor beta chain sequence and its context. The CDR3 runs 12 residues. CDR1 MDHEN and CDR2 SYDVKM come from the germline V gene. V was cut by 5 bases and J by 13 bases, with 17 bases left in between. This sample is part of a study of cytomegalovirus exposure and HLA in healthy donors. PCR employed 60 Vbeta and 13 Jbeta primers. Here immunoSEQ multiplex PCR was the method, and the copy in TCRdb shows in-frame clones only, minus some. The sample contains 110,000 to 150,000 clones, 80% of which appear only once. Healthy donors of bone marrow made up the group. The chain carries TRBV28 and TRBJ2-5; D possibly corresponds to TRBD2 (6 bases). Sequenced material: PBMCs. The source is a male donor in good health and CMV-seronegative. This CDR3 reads CASSRELFSRYF. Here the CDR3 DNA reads TGTGCCAGCAGTCGGGAGCTGTTTTCTCGGTACTTC.